The clone carrying this TCR beta chain has a handful of counts. Combining a sample-barcoded 5' primer with a J-beta primer mix, a second PCR ran for roughly 6 to 12 cycles. A single record per CDR3 protein comes from TCRdb applying MiXCR to the 5' RACE reads. The repertoire holds around 1,000,000 distinct CDR3 sequences, with under 30% as singletons. This entry comes from a study of blood T cells in healthy people across ages. Study context: Template switching picked up about one barcoded beta molecule for each two T cells.

The same sample was also used in a study of T cells of mothers and their children.

The clonotype was recovered from a girl aged 2-10 years in good health. Sequenced input: blood.

The CDR3 is CASSLRGEGDREQFF. The CDR3 DNA reads TGTGCCAGCAGCTTGAGGGGTGAGGGGGATCGGGAGCAGTTCTTC. V and J are TRBV7-2 and TRBJ2-1; tentatively, D is TRBD1 (6 bases). Germline-derived CDR1 and CDR2 are SGHTA and FQGNSA. V gave up 3 bases and J gave up 10 bases, with 19 bases separating them. CDR3 length: 15 amino acids.